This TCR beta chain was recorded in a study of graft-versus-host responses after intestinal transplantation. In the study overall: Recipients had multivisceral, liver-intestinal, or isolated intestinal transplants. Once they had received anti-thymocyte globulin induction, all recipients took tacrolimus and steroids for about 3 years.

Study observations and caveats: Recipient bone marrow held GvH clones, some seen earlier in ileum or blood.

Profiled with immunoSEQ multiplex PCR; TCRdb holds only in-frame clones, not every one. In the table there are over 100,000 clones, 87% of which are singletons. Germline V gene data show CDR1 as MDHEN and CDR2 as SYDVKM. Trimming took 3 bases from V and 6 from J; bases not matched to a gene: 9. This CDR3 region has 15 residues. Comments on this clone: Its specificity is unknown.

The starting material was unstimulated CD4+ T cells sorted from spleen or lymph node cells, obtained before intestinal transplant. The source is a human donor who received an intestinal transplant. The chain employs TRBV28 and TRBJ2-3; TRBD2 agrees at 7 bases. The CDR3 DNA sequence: TGTGCCAGCAGTTTGGTAGCGGGTCCTCGGGATACGCAGTATTTT. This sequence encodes CASSLVAGPRDTQYF.